The 2 T cell receptor beta chains below all came from one sample that was sequenced in a study of blood T cell repertoires in COVID-19. The protocol was immunoSEQ multiplex PCR, while the TCRdb copy is restricted to in-frame clones and leaves out a portion. Altogether 130,000 to 150,000 clones are present, around 82% being singletons, with the ten largest covering about 3.9%. Sequencing used peripheral blood. The receptors stem from a man aged 55 to 70 with acute or convalescent COVID-19.

This rearrangement joins TRBV7-9 to TRBJ2-7; weak D call: TRBD1 (5 bases). V lost 0 bases, J lost 6 bases, and 12 bases lay in between. The CDR3 covers 14 residues. Germline V gives CDR1 SEHNR, CDR2 FQNEAQ (reference sequence). CDR3 nucleotide sequence: TGTGCCAGCAGCTTAGCGGCAGGGATAGGCGAGCAGTACTTC. It codes for CASSLAAGIGEQYF.

This CDR3 is CASSIWGPYNEQFF. In DNA form, the CDR3 reads TGTGCCAGTAGTATTTGGGGGCCTTACAATGAGCAGTTCTTC. The chain joins TRBV19 to TRBJ2-1; tentatively, D is TRBD1 (6 bases). V lost 3 bases and J 4 bases, leaving 10 bases between the germline ends. Germline V CDR1 and CDR2: LNHDA, SQIVND (reference sequence). CDR3 size: 14 residues.